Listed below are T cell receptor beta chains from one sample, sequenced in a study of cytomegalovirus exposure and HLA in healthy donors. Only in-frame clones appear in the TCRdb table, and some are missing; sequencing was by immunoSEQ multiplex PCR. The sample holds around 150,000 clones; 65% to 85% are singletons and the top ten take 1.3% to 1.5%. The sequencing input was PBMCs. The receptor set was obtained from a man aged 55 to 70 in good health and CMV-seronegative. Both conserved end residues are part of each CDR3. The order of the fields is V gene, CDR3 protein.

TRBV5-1 CASSLLSGSYNEQFF
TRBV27 CASSLPRQGRTYEQYF
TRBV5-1 CASSSHPSVAGDAELFF
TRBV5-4 CASSDGQGPYEQYF
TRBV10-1 CASSDEAGAQETQYF
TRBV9 CASSGVGGFETQYF
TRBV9 CASSVAGLAGTDTQYF
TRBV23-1 CASKRGSHYNEQFF
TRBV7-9 CSSSKKGQGLTEAFF
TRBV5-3 CARSTPSRQGKRTEETQYF
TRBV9 CASSVGTGGEAGYQPQHF
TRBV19 CASSIDRERDQPQHF
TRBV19 CASSIGARGNNEQYF
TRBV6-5 CASSYSKEYEQYF
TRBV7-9 CASSSGQGSNQPQHF
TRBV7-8 CASSLGTGMNTGELFF
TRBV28 CASSLFVLAGGKSNF
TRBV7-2 CASRRTGGSSPLHF
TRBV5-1 CASSFTSGAPRGTQYF
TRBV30 CAWSPSPYQPQHF
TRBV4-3 CASSQEVEGRGLRPTNEKLFF
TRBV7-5 CARSLALFGTGSEKQETQYF
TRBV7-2 CASSIQNTEAFF
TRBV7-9 CSSSLGQINEKLFF
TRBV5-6 CASDRGYTQYF
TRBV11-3 CASSARNNEQFF
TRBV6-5 CASTPSLLYGYTF
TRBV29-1 CSVIGAPKSGGMNTEAFF
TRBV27 CASSLGRTGGSYEQYF
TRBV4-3 CASSQEDRVEGYGYTF
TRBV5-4 CASTLGGAGGTGELFF
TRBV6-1 CASSDRSWVTGPGNTIYF
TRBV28 CASSLHGTQYNEQFF
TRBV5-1 CASSLGSGNEKLFF
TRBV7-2 CASSLVRGTGELFF
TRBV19 CASSIGWSLRPNTEAFF